These T cell receptor beta chains were read from a single sample in a study of molecular identifiers for immune sequencing clone quantification. From the PCR reads, TCRdb called clonotypes with MiXCR, one entry per CDR3 protein. The sample consists of just under 650,000 distinct CDR3 sequences, just under 20% of them appearing once. The source material was naive CD8+ T cells from blood, with Jurkat cell RNA spiked in. Receptors were obtained from a human donor in good health. Some libraries in this study had Jurkat cell RNA spiked in. Both conserved end residues are part of each CDR3.

TRBV6-1 | CASSAYLTGSTDTQYF
TRBV4-3 | CASSQDRDSGGANVLTF
TRBV4-1 | CASSQTVNTGELFF
TRBV30 | CAWSSGTSEETQYF
TRBV29-1 | CSVVGEDSYNEQFF
TRBV29-1 | CSVGGGQGNTGELFF
TRBV24-1 | CATSDWLADNNEQFF
TRBV12-3/TRBV12-4 | CASSPPLANTGELFF
TRBV2 | CASSSLLAGLTDTQYF
TRBV5-1 | CASGFGISYEQYF
TRBV7-2 | CASSTLTGGPGYTF
TRBV19 | CASSVQGPYSNQPQHF
TRBV6-2/TRBV6-3 | CASRDGGYTEAFF
TRBV3-1 | CASSHLEGRSYNEQFF
TRBV7-9 | CASSTGLAGDTQYF
TRBV4-3 | CASSHDTGTSGNTIYF
TRBV19 | CASSFTLPRNEQFF
TRBV7-6 | CASSPTLGGQPQHF
TRBV19 | CASHSGGSGYTF
TRBV6-1 | CASSEAVRRYNSPLHF
TRBV20-1 | CSVTVGTAYNEQFF
TRBV7-2 | CASSLLGGTQETQYF
TRBV29-1 | CSVEDPEQGPYPGELFF
TRBV6-2/TRBV6-3 | CASSYWLAGLGEETQYF
TRBV9 | CASSVGDEQFF
TRBV20-1 | CSARFATEPFQAQHF
TRBV27 | CASSPGVSLYGYTF
TRBV7-6 | CASSFQAEADTQYF
TRBV19 | CASSRWGGTDTQYF
TRBV19 | CASSIMSVDTQYF
TRBV20-1 | CSARGGDEQYF
TRBV2 | CASSEALREFYEQYF
TRBV29-1 | CSVELVSGGYEKLFF
TRBV6-2/TRBV6-3 | CASSYPGGDTQYF
TRBV27 | CASSSRGALDTEAFF
TRBV27 | CASSFPSDEQFF
TRBV6-6 | CASSYARDGYTF
TRBV30 | CAWNTDAPKAFF
TRBV9 | CASSPPPGTGNSPLHF
TRBV19 | CASSSSGTVNTEAFF
TRBV4-1 | CASGEQYSGNTIYF
TRBV27 | CASIAGGPSTGELFF
TRBV24-1 | CATSDLAAVFSNTEAFF
TRBV5-8 | CASSSTGTGGPWEQYF
TRBV19 | CASSPGQNYGYTF
TRBV5-1 | CASSLGRVREVSDEQFF
TRBV7-9 | CASQGANSPLHF
TRBV12-3/TRBV12-4 | CASSFLLNTDTQYF
TRBV20-1 | CSARDLREITDTQYF
TRBV6-2/TRBV6-3 | CASTWVGPGLNTEAFF
TRBV7-9 | CASSPRGGTNEKLFF